The 19 T cell receptor beta chains below all came from one sample that was sequenced in a study of blood T cell repertoires in COVID-19. TCRdb's copy holds only in-frame clones and misses some; the assay was immunoSEQ multiplex PCR. The sample consists of fewer than 4,500 clones, about nine tenths of them appearing once. Sequenced: peripheral blood. These receptors were obtained from a man between 50 and 59 years old with active COVID-19.

This clone was counted a few times. This sequence joins TRBV7-2 and TRBJ2-2; no clear D. The length of the CDR3 is 16 residues. CDR1 is SGHTA and CDR2 is FQGNSA in the germline V gene. Trimming shortened V by 2 bases and J by 5 bases, and 15 bases separated the two germline ends. The chain's CDR3 is CASSLRFPAQTGELFF. The CDR3 DNA is TGTGCCAGCAGCTTAAGGTTCCCAGCACAGACCGGGGAGCTGTTTTTT. The whole variable domain, filled in from reference TRBV7-2 and TRBJ2-2, reads GAGVSQSPSNKVTEKGKDVELRCDPISGHTALYWYRQSLGQGLEFLIYFQGNSAPDKSGLPSDRFSAERTGGSVSTLTIQRTQQEDSAVYLCASSLRFPAQTGELFFGEGSRLTVL.

This chain links TRBV6-1 with TRBJ2-7; maybe TRBD2 (7 bases). Germline CDR1 and CDR2: MNHNS and SASEGT. V was shortened by 2 bases and J by 7 bases, with 18 bases between the two germline ends. This CDR3 contains 15 residues. The CDR3 DNA is TGTGCCAGCAGTGAAAGGGCTAGCGGAGGGGGGGAGCAGTACTTC. Protein product: CASSERASGGGEQYF.

The CDR3 region is CASSTGPYNEQFF. CDR3 coding DNA: TGTGCCAGCAGCACAGGGCCTTACAATGAGCAGTTCTTC. The genes are TRBV6-4 and TRBJ2-1, with TRBD1 as a possible D gene (6 bases). Germline CDR1 MRHNA, CDR2 SNTAGT. Trimming removed 6 bases at V and 4 bases at J, with 10 bases between. The CDR3 covers 13 residues.

This chain uses TRBV9 with TRBJ2-7; tentative D call: TRBD1 (5 bases). The CDR3 spans 14 residues. The V gene's germline CDR1 is SGDLS and CDR2 YYNGEE. Trimming cost V 0 bases and J 2 bases, with 9 bases left between them. CDR3 loop: CASSVEGHTYEQYF. In DNA form, the CDR3 reads TGTGCCAGCAGCGTAGAGGGGCACACCTACGAGCAGTACTTC.

This chain connects TRBV5-1 to TRBJ2-1; 11 bases are a match to TRBD2. Germline CDR1 reads SGHRS; CDR2 reads YFSETQ. The CDR3 loop spans 14 amino acids. After removal of 2 bases from V and 6 bases from J, the junction contained 1 base not matched to a gene. The CDR3 region is CASSFSGRANEQFF. DNA for the CDR3: TGCGCCAGCAGCTTTAGCGGGAGGGCCAATGAGCAGTTCTTC.

The chain is built from TRBV5-1 and TRBJ2-5, with TRBD1 identical over 12 bases. The V gene's germline CDR1 is SGHRS and CDR2 YFSETQ. Trimming at V came to 4 bases and at J to 5 bases, leaving 9 bases not matched to a gene. The CDR3 is 16 residues long. CDR3 bases: TGCGCCAGCAGCCTGGACGGGACAGGGGGCGTGGAGACCCAGTACTTC. It translates to CASSLDGTGGVETQYF.

The genes are TRBV7-2 and TRBJ2-7; 11 bases agree with TRBD2. Germline V gene data show CDR1 as SGHTA and CDR2 as FQGNSA. CDR3 length equals 14 residues. Germline trimming cut 8 bases from V and 7 bases from J; bases unmatched to any gene: 10. CDR3 bases: TGTGCCAGCCGAACTAGCGGGGGATCTTGGGAGCAGTACTTC. Amino acid sequence: CASRTSGGSWEQYF.

This clone was observed a single time. The chain uses TRBV20-1 and TRBJ2-3; TRBD2 aligns across 8 bases. Germline trimming cut 3 bases from V and 1 base from J; bases unmatched to any gene: 6. The CDR3 extends over 15 amino acids. Germline lookup yields CDR1 DFQATT and CDR2 SNEGSKA (reference sequence). The CDR3 region is CSASRLAGGTDTQYF. Written as DNA, the CDR3 is TGCAGTGCTAGTCGGCTAGCGGGCGGCACAGATACGCAGTATTTT.

The J gene is TRBJ2-5, the V gene TRBV18, with 12 bases fitting TRBD1. V shed 5 bases and J 4 bases; nucleotides not matched to a gene: 8. This CDR3 comprises 16 residues. Germline CDR1 reads KGHSH; CDR2 reads LQKENI. The CDR3: CASSSEAGQGAETQYF. In nucleotides, the CDR3 is TGTGCCAGCTCATCCGAGGCGGGACAGGGGGCAGAGACCCAGTACTTC.

The chain links TRBV6-5 to TRBJ2-7, with D maybe TRBD2 (5 bases). Per germline, CDR1 MNHEY and CDR2 SVGAGI. The ends were cut back, 10 bases at V and 1 base at J, with 17 bases in the middle. The CDR3 extends over 14 amino acids. The CDR3 protein is CATPTREGSYEQYF. In DNA form, the CDR3 reads TGTGCCACCCCGACCCGGGAAGGATCCTACGAGCAGTACTTC.

The chain carries TRBV11-3 and TRBJ2-1, with a possible D match to TRBD1 (6 bases). The V end was cut by 4 bases, the J end by 4 bases, with 14 bases between. CDR1 and CDR2 (germline): SGHNT, YENEEA. The CDR3 has 15 residues. The CDR3, as DNA: TGTGCCAGCAGCTATACTAGGGACACATACAATGAGCAGTTCTTC. It codes for CASSYTRDTYNEQFF.

In nucleotides, the CDR3 is TGTGCCTGGAGTGAGAATTCGGGGGTCAAAAACATTCAGTACTTC. This translates into CAWSENSGVKNIQYF. This chain joins TRBV30 and TRBJ2-4; possibly TRBD2 for D (6 bases). CDR1 GTSNPN and CDR2 SVGIG come from the germline V gene (reference sequence). V lost 1 base and J 3 bases, leaving 13 bases between the germline ends. This CDR3 spans 15 amino acids. The full variable domain, its missing parts supplied by reference TRBV30 and TRBJ2-4, is SQTIHQWPATLVQPVGSPLSLECTVEGTSNPNLYWYRQAAGRGLQLLFYSVGIGQISSEVPQNLSASRPQDRQFILSSKKLLLSDSGFYLCAWSENSGVKNIQYFGAGTRLSVL.

This chain uses TRBV28 with TRBJ2-7; no clear D gene. CDR3 length: 13 residues. CDR1 and CDR2 from the germline V gene are MDHEN and SYDVKM. V was shortened by 4 bases and J by 3 bases, with 10 bases between the two germline ends. The CDR3, as DNA: TGTGCCAGCAGTTCCCGAGCCTACTACGAGCAGTACTTC. Protein product: CASSSRAYYEQYF.

This chain uses TRBV19 with TRBJ1-3; D remains ambiguous. V was shortened by 3 bases and J by 0 bases, with 18 bases between the two germline ends. CDR1 LNHDA and CDR2 SQIVND come from the germline V gene (reference sequence). There are 18 residues in the CDR3. The CDR3 region is CASSMDSGSANSGNTIYF. The CDR3 DNA is TGTGCCAGTAGTATGGATTCCGGGTCTGCAAACTCTGGAAACACCATATATTTT.

The chain employs TRBV6-5 and TRBJ2-7; D is uncertain. The CDR3 length is 13 residues. The germline CDR1 and CDR2 sequences are MNHEY and SVGAGI. Between the trimmed V and J ends, which lost 2 bases and 4 bases, there was a span of 9 bases. CDR3 in DNA: TGTGCCAGCAGTTACGGCCTGCAGTACGAGCAGTACTTC. It codes for CASSYGLQYEQYF.

This chain connects TRBV27 to TRBJ2-3, with 16 bases lining up with TRBD2. The V and J ends lost 5 bases and 9 bases, in that order; junction bases with no gene match: 8. The CDR3 consists of 16 residues. Germline lookup yields CDR1 MNHEY and CDR2 SMNVEV (reference sequence). CDR3 in DNA: TGTGCCAGCAGTCCAGGGACTAGCGGGAGGGCAGGGACGCAGTATTTT. Its protein is CASSPGTSGRAGTQYF.

The chain uses TRBV6-2 or TRBV6-3 and TRBJ1-6; no firm D call. The CDR3 sequence is 16 residues long. Deletions cut 0 bases from V and 4 bases from J, with 10 bases between. Looked up from germline, CDR1 is MNHEY and CDR2 is SVGEGT. CDR3 sequence: CASSYSKTSYNSPLHF. DNA for the CDR3: TGTGCCAGCAGTTACTCGAAGACATCTTATAATTCACCCCTCCACTTT.

The chain employs TRBV6-1 and TRBJ2-5; a possible D gene is TRBD1 (6 bases). This CDR3 spans 16 amino acids. The V and J ends lost 2 bases and 5 bases respectively, with 18 bases between them. The germline CDR1 and CDR2 sequences are MNHNS and SASEGT. CDR3 in DNA: TGTGCCAGCAGTGAATCGGGCAGGGGCAACTTCGAGACCCAGTACTTC. It codes for CASSESGRGNFETQYF.

The chain employs TRBV5-4 and TRBJ2-1, with 7 bases lining up with TRBD2. V dropped 0 bases and J dropped 5; count of bases not matched to a gene: 8. CDR3 length: 16 residues. From germline, CDR1 is SGHNT and CDR2 YYREEE (reference sequence). The CDR3 region has the DNA TGTGCCAGCAGCTTGGGTGCGGGCGGGAGTCACAATGAGCAGTTCTTC. This gives the protein CASSLGAGGSHNEQFF.